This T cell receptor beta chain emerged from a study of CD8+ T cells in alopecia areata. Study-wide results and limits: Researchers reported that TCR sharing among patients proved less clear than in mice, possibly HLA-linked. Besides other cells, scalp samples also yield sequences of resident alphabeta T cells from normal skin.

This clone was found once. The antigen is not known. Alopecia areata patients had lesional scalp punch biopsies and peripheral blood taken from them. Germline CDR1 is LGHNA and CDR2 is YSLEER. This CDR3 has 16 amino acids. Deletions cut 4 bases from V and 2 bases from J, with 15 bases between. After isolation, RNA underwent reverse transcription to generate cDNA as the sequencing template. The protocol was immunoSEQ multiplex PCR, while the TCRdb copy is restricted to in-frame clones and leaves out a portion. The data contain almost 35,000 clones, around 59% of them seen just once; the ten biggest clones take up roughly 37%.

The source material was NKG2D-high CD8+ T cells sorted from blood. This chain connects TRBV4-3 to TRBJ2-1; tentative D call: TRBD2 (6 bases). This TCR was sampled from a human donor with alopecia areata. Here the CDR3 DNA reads TGCGCCAGCAGCCTCAATCAGGGAGGAACCTACAATGAGCAGTTCTTC. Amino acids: CASSLNQGGTYNEQFF.